The next 20 T cell receptor beta chains were all read from a single sample in a study of PD-1 blockade in classical Hodgkin lymphoma. The time point: cycle 4 day 1 (C4D1), after 6 weeks of nivolumab. Every patient had relapsed following autologous stem cell transplantation, and cohorts differed in brentuximab vedotin exposure. The method was immunoSEQ multiplex PCR; TCRdb's version includes in-frame clones alone and lacks a portion of them. Among around 50,000 clones listed, about three quarters were seen once. The source was peripheral blood mononuclear cells (PBMCs), collected before the fourth cycle of nivolumab. Receptor source: a human donor with classical Hodgkin lymphoma.

This clone appeared once. The chain recombines TRBV6-6 with TRBJ1-3; 11 bases are shared with TRBD1. The V and J ends lost 4 bases and 3 bases, in that order; junction bases with no gene match: 5. The length of the CDR3 is 16 residues. Germline CDR1 MNHNY, CDR2 SVGAGI (reference sequence). As DNA, the CDR3 is TGTGCCAGCAGTTCGGGGGACAGGGGGAATGGAAACACCATATATTTT. Its translation is CASSSGDRGNGNTIYF.

The chain recombines TRBV18 with TRBJ1-1; 8 bases are shared with TRBD1. V dropped 3 bases and J dropped 4; count of bases not matched to a gene: 13. The CDR3 length is 17 residues. The V gene's germline CDR1 is KGHSH and CDR2 LQKENI. Here the CDR3 DNA reads TGTGCCAGCTCACCCGTTGCAGGGGGCGGCAGGAGCACTGAAGCTTTCTTT. It encodes CASSPVAGGGRSTEAFF.

CDR3 in DNA: TGTGCCAGCACCCAGGGCACCGGGGAGCTGTTTTTT. It codes for CASTQGTGELFF. The chain couples TRBV7-9 to TRBJ2-2, with a possible D match to TRBD1 (5 bases). Germline CDR1 reads SEHNR; CDR2 reads FQNEAQ (reference sequence). V was shortened by 7 bases and J by 4 bases, with 7 bases between the two germline ends. The CDR3 length is 12 residues.

The genes are TRBV7-2 and TRBJ2-5; 8 positions match TRBD2. CDR1 and CDR2 from the germline V gene are SGHTA and FQGNSA. This CDR3 spans 14 amino acids. V lost 2 bases and J lost 9; bases outside the gene matches: 8. CDR3 DNA: TGTGCCAGCAGCTTATATCAGCGGGAGAGGGCCCAGTACTTC. Protein product: CASSLYQRERAQYF.

The sample holds a few counts of this clone. V gene TRBV27 combines with J gene TRBJ2-1; D is perhaps TRBD1 (6 bases). This CDR3 region has 13 residues. Germline V lookup: CDR1 MNHEY, CDR2 SMNVEV (reference sequence). Trimming stripped 5 bases from V and 4 bases from J, with 9 bases between. In nucleotides, the CDR3 is TGTGCCAGCAGTCCAGGACAGTACAATGAGCAGTTCTTC. This translates into CASSPGQYNEQFF.

The rearrangement uses TRBV6-5 and TRBJ2-1; 11 nucleotides align to TRBD2. Germline CDR1 reads MNHEY; CDR2 reads SVGAGI. The V gene end was trimmed by 0 bases and the J gene end by 7 bases; junction bases not matched to a gene: 2. The CDR3 consists of 15 residues. CDR3 nucleotide sequence: TGTGCCAGCAGTTACTCGCCTAGCGGGGGGAATGAGCAGTTCTTC. Translated, it gives CASSYSPSGGNEQFF.

The chain employs TRBV19 and TRBJ1-4; 7 positions match TRBD1. Germline V gene sequence: CDR1 LNHDA, CDR2 SQIVND (reference sequence). The CDR3 totals 14 residues. V dropped 6 bases and J dropped 5; count of bases not matched to a gene: 6. The CDR3 bases are TGTGCCAGTAGAATGACAGGGCGAAATGAAAAACTGTTTTTT. Translated: CASRMTGRNEKLFF.

The V gene is TRBV9, the J gene TRBJ2-7; TRBD2 agrees at 9 bases. V was pared by 0 bases and J by 7 bases, with 8 bases of the junction left unmatched. The CDR3 totals 15 residues. CDR1 SGDLS and CDR2 YYNGEE come from the germline V gene. The CDR3 loop is CASSVDPAGGGEQYF. CDR3 in DNA: TGTGCCAGCAGCGTAGACCCAGCGGGAGGAGGTGAGCAGTACTTC. Together with reference TRBV9 and TRBJ2-7, the CDR3 gives the full variable domain: DSGVTQTPKHLITATGQRVTLRCSPRSGDLSVYWYQQSLDQGLQFLIQYYNGEERAKGNILERFSAQQFPDLHSELNLSSLELGDSALYFCASSVDPAGGGEQYFGPGTRLTVT.

The chain joins TRBV6-5 to TRBJ2-2, with D unclear. The CDR3 extends over 11 amino acids. V gave up 5 bases and J gave up 7 bases, with 5 bases separating them. The germline CDR1 and CDR2 sequences are MNHEY and SVGAGI. In DNA, the CDR3 is TGTGCCAGCAGTGAAGTCGGGGAGCTGTTTTTT. Translating it yields CASSEVGELFF.

The V call is TRBV6-5, the J call TRBJ2-5; 9 nucleotides align to TRBD2. V shed 0 bases, J shed 5 bases, and the junction held 7 bases outside the gene matches. The CDR3 is made up of 16 amino acids. CDR1 is MNHEY, CDR2 SVGAGI, per germline. The CDR3 region is CASSYSGHAGGETQYF. CDR3 bases: TGTGCCAGCAGTTACTCGGGTCACGCGGGAGGGGAGACCCAGTACTTC.

This chain connects TRBV2 to TRBJ2-2; D is uncertain. This CDR3 region has 14 residues. CDR1 and CDR2 from the germline V gene are SNHLY and FYNNEI. The V end lost 6 bases, the J end lost 4 bases, and 12 bases lay between the germline ends. The CDR3 DNA reads as TGTGCCAGCAGCCCACCCAGAATCACCGGGGAGCTGTTTTTT. This sequence encodes CASSPPRITGELFF.

V gene TRBV9 combines with J gene TRBJ2-7; 7 bases map to TRBD1. Unmatched junction bases numbered 3, after V lost 0 bases and J lost 3 bases. The CDR3 extends over 14 amino acids. In germline, CDR1 is SGDLS, CDR2 YYNGEE. The DNA of the CDR3 is TGTGCCAGCAGCGTAGCTTGGGACAGCTACGAGCAGTACTTC. Its translation is CASSVAWDSYEQYF.

The chain combines TRBV5-1 with TRBJ1-4, with TRBD1 matching 9 bases. CDR1 is SGHRS and CDR2 is YFSETQ in the germline V gene. This CDR3 is built from 15 residues. Germline trimming cut 2 bases from V and 3 bases from J; bases unmatched to any gene: 2. The CDR3 loop is CASSLQGAANEKLFF. DNA of the CDR3: TGCGCCAGCAGCTTACAGGGGGCGGCTAATGAAAAACTGTTTTTT.

This chain links TRBV6-5 with TRBJ2-7; maybe TRBD2 (6 bases). Looked up from germline, CDR1 is MNHEY and CDR2 is SVGAGI. The CDR3 totals 13 residues. The V end was cut by 8 bases, the J end by 3 bases, with 14 bases between. DNA for the CDR3: TGTGCCAGCGTCCTCGGGAGTCTCTACGAGCAGTACTTC. Its translation: CASVLGSLYEQYF.

This clone turned up a few times. The CDR3 bases are TGTGCCAGCAGCGTAGAAGGGGTCTCGTGGGAGACCCAGTACTTC. Amino acids: CASSVEGVSWETQYF. V and J are TRBV9 and TRBJ2-5; D is possibly TRBD1 (5 bases). The CDR3 totals 15 residues. Germline CDR1 and CDR2: SGDLS and YYNGEE. The V and J ends lost 0 bases and 5 bases respectively, with 14 bases between them.

The sample holds one count of this clone. The CDR3: CASSRGSDQPQHF. The CDR3 nucleotides read TGCGCCAGCAGCCGAGGGTCTGATCAGCCCCAGCATTTT. The V call is TRBV5-1, the J call TRBJ1-5; D not certain. V was pared by 4 bases and J by 5 bases, with 10 bases between. This CDR3 spans 13 amino acids. The V gene's germline CDR1 is SGHRS and CDR2 YFSETQ.

The V and J genes are TRBV9 and TRBJ2-3, with a possible D match to TRBD2 (6 bases). Looked up from germline, CDR1 is SGDLS and CDR2 is YYNGEE. The CDR3 loop spans 15 amino acids. Deletions cut 0 bases from V and 0 bases from J, with 8 bases between. The CDR3 spells CASSVGAGSTDTQYF. The CDR3 DNA sequence: TGTGCCAGCAGCGTAGGAGCGGGCAGCACAGATACGCAGTATTTT. The whole variable domain, remainder taken from reference TRBV9 and TRBJ2-3, is DSGVTQTPKHLITATGQRVTLRCSPRSGDLSVYWYQQSLDQGLQFLIQYYNGEERAKGNILERFSAQQFPDLHSELNLSSLELGDSALYFCASSVGAGSTDTQYFGPGTRLTVL.

This rearrangement joins TRBV6-5 to TRBJ1-1; no definite D call. Germline CDR1 MNHEY, CDR2 SVGAGI. With 5 bases removed from V and 4 bases from J, the gap between germline ends came to 11 bases. This CDR3 comprises 13 residues. CDR3 in DNA: TGTGCCAGCAGTCGAGACCAGAGCACTGAAGCTTTCTTT. The encoded protein is CASSRDQSTEAFF.

The rearrangement joins TRBV6-5 to TRBJ1-1, with 7 positions matching TRBD1. Looked up from germline, CDR1 is MNHEY and CDR2 is SVGAGI. The length of the CDR3 is 16 residues. With V trimmed by 0 bases and J by 1 base, 5 bases remained unmatched. CDR3 sequence (DNA): TGTGCCAGCAGTTACTCGATCCAGGGGGGGAACACTGAAGCTTTCTTT. This encodes CASSYSIQGGNTEAFF.

The chain employs TRBV6-5 and TRBJ2-3, with D unresolved. CDR3 length: 14 amino acids. Looked up from germline, CDR1 is MNHEY and CDR2 is SVGAGI. With 6 bases removed from V and 2 bases from J, the gap between germline ends came to 12 bases. CDR3: CASSQTANTDTQYF. CDR3 in DNA: TGTGCCAGCAGCCAAACAGCAAACACAGATACGCAGTATTTT.